This TCR delta chain was captured by sequencing in a study of gamma-delta T cells after stem cell transplantation. J lost 3 bases, V lost 3 bases, and 8 bases had no gene match. CDR1 GEAIGNYY and CDR2 EKD come from the germline V gene. This CDR3 has 15 residues. TCRdb made new clone calls on the RT-PCR reads using CATT. The data contain some 3,100 delta-chain clones, approximately 2.9% of them singletons. This clone was observed a handful of times. V is TRDV2 and J is TRDJ1, with 8 positions matching TRDD3. The sequence derives from a human donor. It is not recorded whose cells these are; they may come from a transplant donor. Sequences were obtained from gamma-delta T cells. CDR3 coding DNA: TGTGCCTGTGACCGACTGGGGGGTTACGCCGATAAACTCATCTTT. Translated: CACDRLGGYADKLIF.